This T cell receptor beta chain was identified during a study of long-term antiretroviral therapy in people with HIV. V trimming: 1 base; J trimming: 1 base; junction bases outside the gene matches: 7. Germline V gene lookup returns CDR1 SGHNT and CDR2 YENEEA. The CDR3 runs 17 residues. Researchers ran immunoSEQ v3.0 at survey level. Measured with immunoSEQ multiplex PCR; TCRdb has only the in-frame clones, and not every one. The repertoire holds 35,000 or so clones, with around 94% as singletons. This specimen was unsorted PBMCs, taken 4.1 years after starting antiretroviral therapy. The chain carries TRBV11-3 and TRBJ2-1; 7 nucleotides align to TRBD1. The clonotype was recovered from a woman in her forties or fifties with HIV. The CDR3 DNA is TGTGCCAGCAGCTTAGCCCCGACAGGGCGGTCCTACAATGAGCAGTTCTTC. Amino acid sequence: CASSLAPTGRSYNEQFF.